The clone carrying this T cell receptor (beta chain) has at least ten counts. Documented time point: newly diagnosed GD, antithyroid drugs for less than 3 months. There was RNA extracted from PBMCs, and the TCR library was made from it. This record belongs to a study of regulatory T cells in long-lasting Graves disease. Researchers made TCR beta libraries by using iRepertoire HTBI primers and running Arm-PCR on CDR3 regions. TCRdb fed the multiplex PCR reads into MiXCR, producing one record per CDR3 protein. The table records more than 400,000 distinct CDR3 sequences, approximately 16% of them present only once. Germline V gene lookup returns CDR1 SGHAT and CDR2 FQNNGV. The CDR3 covers 17 residues. V lost 8 bases and J 2 bases, leaving 21 bases between the germline ends. The sample was also linked to a second study, of T cells in Graves' hyperthyroidism and ophthalmopathy. That paper adds: Thyroid ultrasound, orbital computed tomography, clinical symptoms, and serum thyroxine and TRAb underpinned diagnoses. Most thyroid clonotypes expanded above 0.001 were also detected in blood.

The sample consisted of peripheral blood mononuclear cells (PBMCs), taken at new diagnosis, from a patient treated with antithyroid drugs. The clonotype was recovered from a woman in her twenties or thirties with Graves disease. This chain uses TRBV11-2 with TRBJ2-2; TRBD1 is a possible D gene (6 bases). The CDR3 reads CASRNRVGALNTGELFF. The CDR3, as DNA: TGTGCCAGCCGCAACAGGGTCGGTGCTTTAAACACCGGGGAGCTGTTTTTT. Full variable domain (outside the CDR3, taken from reference TRBV11-2 and TRBJ2-2): EAGVAQSPRYKIIEKRQSVAFWCNPISGHATLYWYQQILGQGPKLLIQFQNNGVVDDSQLPKDRFSAERLKGVDSTLKIQPAKLEDSAVYLCASRNRVGALNTGELFFGEGSRLTVL.